This entry describes one T cell receptor (beta chain). Its antigen remains unidentified. Per-base qualities were not stored, and no clone one base away is much larger. Library generation was performed with the immunoSEQ multiplex PCR assay. The source is immuneACCESS, and TCRdb retained only in-frame sequences with V and J called. Part of the clones is not carried over; for the studies checked, unresolved V genes explain less than half of this, and the remainder is unexplained. The sample contains around 150,000 clones, around 95% of them found a single time. 8.5% of the sample goes to the ten largest clones. This record comes from a study of control samples from healthy donors and cancer patients (dated by TCRdb to about 2020). Trimming at the junction amounts to 4 bases on V and 4 bases on J, and the germline ends lie 13 bases apart. CDR1 and CDR2, per the germline V gene, are ENHRY and SYGVKD. CDR3 length: 14 amino acids, cysteine to phenylalanine. Of the read, only the CDR3 DNA is kept; its 42 bases are in frame from base 1.

Sequencing input: blood. The TCR originated in a woman between 35 and 50 years old in good health. The rearranged chain carries TRBV10-3 and TRBJ2-5; a tentative D call is TRBD2 (5 bases match). The CDR3 protein: CAISGKGVGETQYF. The nucleotide sequence is given as TGTGCCATCAGTGGTAAGGGAGTGGGAGAGACCCAGTACTTC.